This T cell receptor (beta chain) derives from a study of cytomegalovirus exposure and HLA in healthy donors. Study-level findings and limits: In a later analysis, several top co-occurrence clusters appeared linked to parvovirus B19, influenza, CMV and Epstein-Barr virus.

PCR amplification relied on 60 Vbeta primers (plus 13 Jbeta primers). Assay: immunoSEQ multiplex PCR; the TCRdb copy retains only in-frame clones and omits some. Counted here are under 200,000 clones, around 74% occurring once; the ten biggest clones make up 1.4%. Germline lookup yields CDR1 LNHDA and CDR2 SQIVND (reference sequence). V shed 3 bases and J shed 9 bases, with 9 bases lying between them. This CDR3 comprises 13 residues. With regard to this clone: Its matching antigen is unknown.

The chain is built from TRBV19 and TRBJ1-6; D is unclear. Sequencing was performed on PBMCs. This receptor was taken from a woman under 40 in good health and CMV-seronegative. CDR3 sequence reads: CASSIKVSSPLHF. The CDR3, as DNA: TGTGCCAGTAGTATTAAAGTCAGTTCACCCCTCCACTTT.